The clone carrying this T cell receptor (beta chain) was seen at least ten times. Its antigen is unidentified. The data stem from a study of CD8 T cells in ankylosing spondylitis. Study-wide results and limits: Reported data indicate significant enrichment of disease-linked clones within matched ankylosing spondylitis synovial fluid.

This CDR3 contains 13 residues. Trimming removed 4 bases at V and 4 bases at J, with 12 bases between. CDR1 is SGHKS and CDR2 is YYEKEE in the germline V gene (reference sequence). TCRdb processed the 5' RACE reads anew with MiXCR; each CDR3 protein has one entry. The sample holds roughly 250,000 distinct CDR3 sequences, 8% to 9.5% seen once. The chain carries TRBV5-5 and TRBJ2-7, with a possible D match to TRBD1 (5 bases). The sequence was collected from a male donor with ankylosing spondylitis or in good health (not recorded which). Sequencing input: blood, either unsorted or a sorted T cell fraction (not recorded which). The CDR3 sequence: CASSQGREYEQYF. The CDR3 DNA follows: TGTGCCAGCAGCCAAGGCAGGGAATACGAGCAGTACTTC.